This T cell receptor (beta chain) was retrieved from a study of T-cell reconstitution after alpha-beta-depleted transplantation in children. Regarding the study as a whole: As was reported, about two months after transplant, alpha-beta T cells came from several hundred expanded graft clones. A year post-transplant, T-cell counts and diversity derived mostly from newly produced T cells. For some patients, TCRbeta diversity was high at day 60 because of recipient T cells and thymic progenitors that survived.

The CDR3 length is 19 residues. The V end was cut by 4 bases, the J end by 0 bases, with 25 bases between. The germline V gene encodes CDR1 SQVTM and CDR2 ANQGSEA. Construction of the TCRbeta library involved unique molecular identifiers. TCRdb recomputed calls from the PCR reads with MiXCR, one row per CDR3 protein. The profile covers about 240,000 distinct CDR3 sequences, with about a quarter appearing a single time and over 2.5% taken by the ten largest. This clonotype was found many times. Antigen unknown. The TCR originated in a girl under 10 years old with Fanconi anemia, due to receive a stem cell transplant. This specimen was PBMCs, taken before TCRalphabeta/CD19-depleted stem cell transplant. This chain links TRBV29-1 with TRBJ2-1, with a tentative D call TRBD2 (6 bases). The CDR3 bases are TGCAGCGTTGGGGCTCCCGGGACTCACACGACCCGCTCCTACAATGAGCAGTTCTTC. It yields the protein CSVGAPGTHTTRSYNEQFF.